The clone carrying this TCR beta chain showed up many times. Its antigen is undetermined. The data are from a study of T-cell reconstitution after alpha-beta-depleted transplantation in children. Study observations and caveats: Several hundred expanded graft clones reportedly were the source of alpha-beta T cells about two months after transplant.

Trimming pared 6 bases from V and 8 bases from J, leaving 10 bases between. The CDR3 loop spans 11 amino acids. This sample's TCRbeta library carried unique molecular identifier barcodes. TCRdb re-analysed the PCR reads in MiXCR, keeping a single row per CDR3 protein. The table has around 600,000 distinct CDR3 sequences, under 30% seen once. The TCR sequence derives from a boy less than two years old who had a stem cell transplant for acute myeloid leukemia, so the T cells may come from the graft donor. The sequencing used PBMCs, mostly from graft donor cells, collected 360 days after TCRalphabeta/CD19-depleted stem cell transplant. The chain has TRBV12-3 or TRBV12-4 and TRBJ1-1; D is possibly TRBD1 (5 bases). This CDR3 is CASRDHREAFF. The CDR3 DNA is TGTGCCAGCAGGGACCACAGGGAAGCTTTCTTT.